Below are 12 T cell receptor beta chains sequenced from a single sample in a study of naive and memory T cell subsets. Notes on the study in general: Especially in CD8 cells, naive repertoires contained a few larger clonotypes, possibly CD45RA-re-expressing memory cells.

The beta constant-region primer was an equimolar mix of two oligonucleotides covering TRBC1 and TRBC2. Four rounds of PCR amplified the ligated cDNA using nested alpha and beta constant-region primers plus SP2. TCRdb passed the UMI-ligation and nested PCR reads through MiXCR, listing each CDR3 protein once. Among tens of thousands of distinct CDR3 sequences listed, about 11% were seen once. Their target antigens are unknown. Sequencing was done on a sample of naive CD4+ T cells from blood. These receptors came from a human donor in good health.

The J gene is TRBJ2-1, the V gene TRBV2; TRBD1 matches 9 bases. V lost 6 bases and J lost 2; bases outside the gene matches: 8. CDR1 and CDR2 from the germline V gene are SNHLY and FYNNEI. The CDR3 extends over 16 amino acids. The CDR3 spells CASSPFRDRAYNEQFF. The DNA of the CDR3 is TGTGCCAGCAGCCCTTTCCGGGACAGGGCCTACAATGAGCAGTTCTTC.

The genes are TRBV7-3 and TRBJ1-4, with TRBD1 as a possible D gene (6 bases). The CDR3 runs 13 residues. The germline V gene has CDR1 SGHTA and CDR2 FQGTGA. The V end was cut by 8 bases, the J end by 8 bases, with 15 bases between. This chain's CDR3 is CASSRQVGEKLFF. The CDR3 DNA reads TGTGCCAGCTCTCGACAGGTCGGAGAAAAACTGTTTTTT. Full variable domain (outside the CDR3, taken from reference TRBV7-3 and TRBJ1-4): GAGVSQTPSNKVTEKGKYVELRCDPISGHTALYWYRQSLGQGPEFLIYFQGTGAADDSGLPNDRFFAVRPEGSVSTLKIQRTERGDSAVYLCASSRQVGEKLFFGSGTQLSVL.

The chain carries TRBV27 and TRBJ1-5; D is undetermined. The germline gives CDR1 MNHEY, CDR2 SMNVEV (reference sequence). With 3 bases removed from V and 0 bases from J, the gap between germline ends came to 6 bases. The CDR3 has 14 amino acids. The CDR3 region has the DNA TGTGCCAGCAGTTTTAAATATAGCAATCAGCCCCAGCATTTT. This translates into CASSFKYSNQPQHF.

This clonotype was detected only a few times. The gene calls are TRBV12-3 or TRBV12-4 and TRBJ2-3, with D possibly being TRBD2 (5 bases). This CDR3 has 12 amino acids. Trimming shortened V by 6 bases and J by 11 bases, and 15 bases separated the two germline ends. The DNA for the CDR3 is TGTGCCAGCAGCGGGGAACCCCTGGAGCAGTATTTT. Amino acid sequence: CASSGEPLEQYF.

This clonotype was picked up a small number of times. The rearrangement links TRBV28 to TRBJ2-1, with 9 bases matching TRBD1. The CDR3 sequence is 16 residues long. Germline assignment: CDR1 MDHEN and CDR2 SYDVKM. Germline trimming cut 4 bases from V and 1 base from J; bases unmatched to any gene: 5. CDR3 sequence: CASSSPDRGSYNEQFF. For the CDR3, the DNA is TGTGCCAGCAGTTCGCCCGACAGGGGGTCCTACAATGAGCAGTTCTTC.

This clonotype occurred a few times. The CDR3 is CASSFVVRDNEQFF. The CDR3 DNA reads as TGCGCCAGCAGCTTTGTAGTCCGGGACAATGAGCAGTTCTTC. The V call is TRBV5-1, the J call TRBJ2-1; D not certain. There are 14 residues in the CDR3. The ends were cut back, 2 bases at V and 5 bases at J, with 11 bases in the middle. Germline V gene sequence: CDR1 SGHRS, CDR2 YFSETQ.

There are a few counts of this clonotype. The CDR3 DNA follows: TGTGCCAGCAGTTACCAGGGATTTAGCAATCAGCCCCAGCATTTT. Encoded protein: CASSYQGFSNQPQHF. The genes are TRBV6-2 or TRBV6-3 and TRBJ1-5; D may be TRBD1 (5 bases). Deletions cut 2 bases from V and 0 bases from J, with 8 bases between. The CDR3 runs 15 residues. Germline CDR1 is MNHEY and CDR2 is SVGEGT.

The chain recombines TRBV28 with TRBJ1-2; tentatively, D is TRBD1 (5 bases). The CDR3 sequence is 13 residues long. Germline V gene lookup returns CDR1 MDHEN and CDR2 SYDVKM. The V end was cut by 6 bases, the J end by 4 bases, with 12 bases between. The DNA of the CDR3 is TGTGCCAGCAGCTCCAGGGCCCCCTATGGCTACACCTTC. It yields the protein CASSSRAPYGYTF.

V and J are TRBV11-3 and TRBJ2-1; possible D gene TRBD2, 6 bases. Looked up from germline, CDR1 is SGHNT and CDR2 is YENEEA. Trimming took off 6 bases at V and 4 bases at J, with 13 bases between the two ends. The CDR3 totals 14 residues. The CDR3 reads CASRTGTQYNEQFF. CDR3 nucleotides: TGTGCCAGCAGGACCGGGACTCAATACAATGAGCAGTTCTTC. The full variable domain, completed using reference TRBV11-3 and TRBJ2-1, is EAGVVQSPRYKIIEKKQPVAFWCNPISGHNTLYWYLQNLGQGPELLIRYENEEAVDDSQLPKDRFSAERLKGVDSTLKIQPAELGDSAVYLCASRTGTQYNEQFFGPGTRLTVL.

The rearrangement links TRBV14 to TRBJ2-2; the D gene could be TRBD1 or TRBD2 (5 bases each). This CDR3 comprises 16 residues. V was clipped by 0 bases and J by 4 bases, with 12 bases between them. Germline CDR1 and CDR2: SGHDN and FVKESK. This CDR3 is CASSQELARGTGELFF. CDR3 nucleotide sequence: TGTGCCAGCAGCCAAGAACTTGCGAGGGGCACCGGGGAGCTGTTTTTT.

This clonotype appeared many times. The V and J genes are TRBV20-1 and TRBJ1-1; the D gene is possibly TRBD1 (6 bases). V dropped 6 bases and J dropped 2 bases, with 13 bases sitting between them. This CDR3 comprises 13 residues. Germline CDR1 is DFQATT and CDR2 is SNEGSKA (reference sequence). This CDR3 reads CSAPGQYNTEAFF. The CDR3, as DNA: TGCAGTGCCCCCGGACAGTACAACACTGAAGCTTTCTTT.

This clonotype was seen more than once but under ten times. This chain connects TRBV11-2 to TRBJ2-2; maybe TRBD1 (6 bases). V was shortened by 11 bases and J by 0 bases, with 16 bases between the two germline ends. The CDR3 sequence is 15 residues long. CDR1 SGHAT and CDR2 FQNNGV come from the germline V gene. In DNA, the CDR3 is TGTGCCGGCACACCGGGACACGCGAACACCGGGGAGCTGTTTTTT. Its translation: CAGTPGHANTGELFF.